The 19 T cell receptor beta chains below come from one sample, sequenced in a study of a mutant IDH1 vaccine in newly diagnosed glioma. TCRdb's table, derived via immunoSEQ multiplex PCR, lists solely in-frame clones and lacks some. The sample shows about 92,000 clones, about 82% of them seen only once. The time point was: baseline, week 1 (first vaccination visit). Treatment: pre-vaccination baseline after standard-of-care therapy. Sequenced here: PBMCs, sampled from a glioma patient treated with radiotherapy, temozolomide or both. The receptors derive from a man in his forties with glioma.

V usage is TRBV6-5 and J usage is TRBJ2-3, with no clear D. V was shortened by 8 bases and J by 0 bases, with 12 bases between the two germline ends. In germline, CDR1 is MNHEY, CDR2 SVGAGI. The length of the CDR3 is 14 residues. The CDR3 here is CASWAAVSTDTQYF. The DNA of the CDR3 is TGTGCCAGCTGGGCGGCGGTTAGCACAGATACGCAGTATTTT.

This chain uses TRBV28 with TRBJ2-7, with no clear D. The CDR3 has 11 amino acids. V lost 8 bases, J lost 0 bases, and 5 bases lay in between. The germline V gene encodes CDR1 MDHEN and CDR2 SYDVKM. This chain's CDR3 is CASLDSYEQYF. The CDR3, as DNA: TGTGCCAGCCTCGACTCCTACGAGCAGTACTTC.

This chain uses TRBV6-1 with TRBJ1-5, with 7 nucleotides matching TRBD1. Germline V lookup: CDR1 MNHNS, CDR2 SASEGT. The CDR3 totals 15 residues. The ends lost 6 bases at V and 3 bases at J; junction bases unmatched: 8. The CDR3 DNA is TGTGCCAGCAGCTCGGACAGGACACTCAATCAGCCCCAGCATTTT. This translates into CASSSDRTLNQPQHF.

This rearrangement joins TRBV9 to TRBJ2-5; maybe TRBD2 (6 bases). V was clipped by 2 bases and J by 4 bases, with 15 bases between them. CDR3 length: 15 amino acids. Germline V gene lookup returns CDR1 SGDLS and CDR2 YYNGEE. The CDR3 region is CASSVRAGLLETQYF. As DNA, the CDR3 is TGTGCCAGCAGCGTGAGGGCGGGGTTGTTAGAGACCCAGTACTTC.

The sample holds a few counts of this clone. J is TRBJ1-2 and V is TRBV7-9; 9 bases are shared with TRBD1. After removal of 2 bases from V and 2 bases from J, the junction contained 6 bases not matched to a gene. The CDR3 sequence is 16 residues long. Germline V CDR1 and CDR2: SEHNR, FQNEAQ (reference sequence). The CDR3 here is CASSLLGDRENYGYTF. Here the CDR3 DNA reads TGTGCCAGCAGCTTATTGGGGGACAGGGAAAACTATGGCTACACCTTC.

This chain links TRBV5-1 with TRBJ1-1, with D perhaps matching TRBD1 (6 bases). Germline V lookup: CDR1 SGHRS, CDR2 YFSETQ. The CDR3 contains 16 residues. Trimming stripped 1 base from V and 1 base from J, with 14 bases between. The CDR3 DNA follows: TGCGCCAGCAGCTTGTCTACAGGGCTGAGGAACACTGAAGCTTTCTTT. Its translation: CASSLSTGLRNTEAFF.

This clone was seen ten or more times. This chain joins TRBV6-4 and TRBJ1-1; 9 bases line up with TRBD1. The germline gives CDR1 MRHNA, CDR2 SNTAGT. The CDR3 is made up of 14 amino acids. V dropped 1 base and J dropped 5; count of bases not matched to a gene: 2. In nucleotides, the CDR3 is TGTGCCAGCAGTGACTGGGACAGGGCGACTGAAGCTTTCTTT. The encoded protein is CASSDWDRATEAFF.

This clone is a singleton in its sample. This chain connects TRBV7-2 to TRBJ2-7; D ambiguous. This CDR3 spans 13 amino acids. Trimming removed 1 base from V and 6 bases from J, with 10 bases in between. Per the germline V gene, CDR1 is SGHTA and CDR2 is FQGNSA. DNA of the CDR3: TGTGCCAGCAGCTTAGTCAGGTCCGGCGAGCAGTACTTC. Its translation is CASSLVRSGEQYF.

The V and J genes are TRBV4-3 and TRBJ1-4; no firm D call. Trimming took 4 bases from V and 3 from J, leaving 9 bases between them. The CDR3 has 14 residues. Per germline, CDR1 LGHNA and CDR2 YSLEER. The DNA for the CDR3 is TGCGCCAGCAGCCGGGGAGTGGCTAATGAAAAACTGTTTTTT. Its translation: CASSRGVANEKLFF.

The V call is TRBV29-1, the J call TRBJ1-2; the D is unclear. Trimming stripped 1 base from V and 4 bases from J, with 7 bases between. CDR1 and CDR2 (germline): SQVTM, ANQGSEA. The CDR3 sequence is 12 residues long. CDR3 in DNA: TGCAGCGTTGAAGTCAGGACCTATGGCTACACCTTC. It codes for CSVEVRTYGYTF.

This clone was seen only a few times. The chain employs TRBV7-9 and TRBJ1-4; D unresolved. The V end lost 2 bases, the J end lost 8 bases, and 6 bases lay between the germline ends. The CDR3 runs to 12 residues. The germline V gene encodes CDR1 SEHNR and CDR2 FQNEAQ (reference sequence). DNA of the CDR3: TGTGCCAGCAGCTTATTGGGGGAAAAACTGTTTTTT. This translates into CASSLLGEKLFF. The full variable domain, completed using reference TRBV7-9 and TRBJ1-4, is DTGVSQNPRHKITKRGQNVTFRCDPISEHNRLYWYRQTLGQGPEFLTYFQNEAQLEKSRLLSDRFSAERPKGSFSTLEIQRTEQGDSAMYLCASSLLGEKLFFGSGTQLSVL.

This clone has only one observation. The chain carries TRBV9 and TRBJ2-3, with 14 bases identical to TRBD2. Germline assignment: CDR1 SGDLS and CDR2 YYNGEE. Germline trimming cut 1 base from V and 5 bases from J; bases unmatched to any gene: 9. The CDR3 has 18 amino acids. The CDR3 protein is CASSVPKGLAGEVDTQYF. In DNA form, the CDR3 reads TGTGCCAGCAGCGTACCTAAGGGACTAGCGGGAGAGGTAGATACGCAGTATTTT.

This clone is a singleton in its sample. This chain uses TRBV4-1 with TRBJ2-1; no firm D call. Deletions cut 1 base from V and 1 base from J, with 14 bases between. The CDR3 sequence is 17 residues long. Germline assignment: CDR1 MGHRA and CDR2 YSYEKL. The CDR3 DNA is TGCGCCAGCAGCCAAGTGGGTGCGTTAGGGTCCTACAATGAGCAGTTCTTC. Translated: CASSQVGALGSYNEQFF.

CDR3 coding DNA: TGTCCTCTCAGGGGGTGGGACGGGGAGCTGTTTTTT. Translation: CPLRGWDGELFF. The chain links TRBV9 to TRBJ2-2; 7 bases match TRBD1. This CDR3 contains 12 residues. Per the germline V gene, CDR1 is SGDLS and CDR2 is YYNGEE.

This clone was detected once. This chain joins TRBV30 and TRBJ1-6; D perhaps matches TRBD1 (5 bases). V was shortened by 3 bases and J by 9 bases, with 15 bases between the two germline ends. From germline, CDR1 is GTSNPN and CDR2 SVGIG (reference sequence). CDR3 length equals 14 residues. The CDR3 coding sequence is TGTGCCTGGAGCCCGGGACCGAGCGGTTCACCCCTCCACTTT. Its protein is CAWSPGPSGSPLHF.

This clone has only one observation. This chain joins TRBV9 and TRBJ2-7, with a weak D call TRBD1 (6 bases). The CDR3 is 14 residues long. V shed 0 bases and J shed 3 bases, with 10 bases lying between them. CDR1 and CDR2 (germline): SGDLS, YYNGEE. Here the CDR3 DNA reads TGTGCCAGCAGCGTAGGGCAGGGGAACTACGAGCAGTACTTC. This codes for CASSVGQGNYEQYF.

This chain connects TRBV5-5 to TRBJ2-2; 9 positions agree with TRBD2. CDR1 SGHKS and CDR2 YYEKEE come from the germline V gene (reference sequence). The CDR3 contains 15 residues. Trimming took 1 base from V and 6 from J; bases not matched to a gene: 4. The CDR3 spells CASSLRTSVAGELFF. The DNA for the CDR3 is TGTGCCAGCAGCTTGAGGACTAGCGTCGCCGGGGAGCTGTTTTTT.

The chain has TRBV23-1 and TRBJ1-5; a possible D gene is TRBD1 (6 bases). TRBV23-1 is sorted into the ORF group, with uncertain function. The V and J ends lost 6 bases and 4 bases respectively, with 13 bases between them. This CDR3 comprises 14 residues. CDR3 protein: CASSLDRLNQPQHF. The CDR3, as DNA: TGCGCCAGCAGCCTGGACAGACTTAATCAGCCCCAGCATTTT.

The chain employs TRBV2 and TRBJ2-5; perhaps TRBD2 as D (6 bases). The V gene's germline CDR1 is SNHLY and CDR2 FYNNEI. V lost 7 bases, J lost 6 bases, and 18 bases lay in between. The CDR3 consists of 14 residues. CDR3 residues: CASKGELAGQTQYF. The CDR3 nucleotides are TGTGCCAGCAAGGGTGAACTAGCTGGACAGACCCAGTACTTC.